The 13 T cell receptor beta chains below were found in one sample sequenced in a study of PD-L1 blockade in urothelial cancer. TCRdb's table, derived via immunoSEQ multiplex PCR, lists solely in-frame clones and lacks some. The repertoire holds 44,000 or so clones, with roughly four fifths as singletons. The starting material was PBMCs, obtained around atezolizumab (anti-PD-L1) treatment. These receptors originate from a man between 65 and 85 years old with urothelial cancer.

This clone was observed once. This chain connects TRBV12-5 to TRBJ2-3; TRBD2 matches at 8 bases. The V gene end was trimmed by 3 bases and the J gene end by 1 base; junction bases not matched to a gene: 3. Germline V CDR1 and CDR2: LGHNT, FRNRAP. The CDR3 totals 15 residues. CDR3 DNA sequence: TGTGCTAGTGGTTTTAGTAGCGGGGGCACAGATACGCAGTATTTT. It specifies CASGFSSGGTDTQYF.

This chain links TRBV2 with TRBJ1-2, with 7 bases lining up with TRBD1. The germline V gene has CDR1 SNHLY and CDR2 FYNNEI. Losses at the gene ends were 6 bases for V and 2 bases for J; bases not matched to a gene: 6. There are 14 residues in the CDR3. CDR3 in amino acids: CASSTRQGNYGYTF. Written as DNA, the CDR3 is TGTGCCAGCAGCACTAGACAGGGAAACTATGGCTACACCTTC.

This clone came up a few times. The rearrangement links TRBV9 to TRBJ2-2; the D is unclear. The germline gives CDR1 SGDLS, CDR2 YYNGEE. The length of the CDR3 is 15 residues. V was shortened by 0 bases and J by 2 bases, with 8 bases between the two germline ends. In nucleotides, the CDR3 is TGTGCCAGCAGCGTAGTTTGGCAAAACACCGGGGAGCTGTTTTTT. Translating it yields CASSVVWQNTGELFF.

This sequence joins TRBV25-1 and TRBJ2-2; TRBD1 matches at 9 bases. V shed 6 bases, J shed 7 bases, and the junction held 6 bases outside the gene matches. The CDR3 extends over 14 amino acids. Germline V lookup: CDR1 MGHDK, CDR2 SYGVNS. The CDR3 protein is CASSNRGRFGELFF. CDR3 in DNA: TGTGCCAGCAGCAACAGGGGGCGCTTCGGGGAGCTGTTTTTT. Filled out from reference TRBV25-1 and TRBJ2-2, the complete variable domain reads EADIYQTPRYLVIGTGKKITLECSQTMGHDKMYWYQQDPGMELHLIHYSYGVNSTEKGDLSSESTVSRIRTEHFPLTLESARPSHTSQYLCASSNRGRFGELFFGEGSRLTVL.

The J gene is TRBJ2-3, the V gene TRBV29-1, with TRBD2 identical over 10 bases. Germline CDR1 and CDR2: SQVTM and ANQGSEA. This CDR3 contains 13 residues. With V trimmed by 7 bases and J by 1 base, 2 bases remained unmatched. CDR3: CSGGTSGTDTQYF. The CDR3 region has the DNA TGCAGCGGCGGGACTAGCGGCACAGATACGCAGTATTTT.

The J gene is TRBJ2-7, the V gene TRBV7-2; the D gene is possibly TRBD1 (5 bases). There are 14 residues in the CDR3. Germline CDR1 reads SGHTA; CDR2 reads FQGNSA. Trimming took 1 base from V and 2 from J, leaving 9 bases between them. CDR3 sequence reads: CASSLVTRAYEQYF. CDR3 sequence (DNA): TGTGCCAGCAGCTTAGTTACCAGGGCCTACGAGCAGTACTTC.

The table lists this clone with a few counts. The rearrangement uses TRBV6-1 and TRBJ2-7; tentative D call: TRBD1 (6 bases). V was cut by 10 bases and J by 2 bases, with 15 bases left in between. Germline V CDR1 and CDR2: MNHNS, SASEGT. CDR3 length: 13 amino acids. The CDR3 protein is CATKQGLTYEQYF. CDR3 nucleotides: TGTGCCACTAAACAGGGATTGACCTACGAGCAGTACTTC.

V and J are TRBV2 and TRBJ2-3; 7 positions match TRBD2. This CDR3 has 14 residues. CDR1 SNHLY and CDR2 FYNNEI come from the germline V gene. V lost 7 bases to trimming and J lost 5 bases; unmatched junction nucleotides: 9. The CDR3 reads CASTPGTIIDTQYF. CDR3 bases: TGTGCCAGCACCCCCGGGACTATCATAGATACGCAGTATTTT. Full variable domain (remainder filled in from reference TRBV2 and TRBJ2-3): EPEVTQTPSHQVTQMGQEVILRCVPISNHLYFYWYRQILGQKVEFLVSFYNNEISEKSEIFDDQFSVERPDGSNFTLKIRSTKLEDSAMYFCASTPGTIIDTQYFGPGTRLTVL.

The rearrangement uses TRBV4-2 and TRBJ1-2, with D possibly matching TRBD1 (6 bases). The V end was cut by 4 bases, the J end by 5 bases, with 17 bases between. The CDR3 is made up of 15 amino acids. The germline V gene encodes CDR1 LGHNA and CDR2 YNFKEQ. The CDR3 DNA is TGTGCCAGCAGCCTATCTCAGGGGCAGGGATATGGCTACACCTTC. Translating gives CASSLSQGQGYGYTF.

The genes are TRBV25-1 and TRBJ1-2, with D tentatively TRBD1 (5 bases). This CDR3 comprises 14 residues. From germline, CDR1 is MGHDK and CDR2 SYGVNS. The V gene lost 4 bases and the J gene lost 0 bases, with 9 bases spanning the gap. CDR3 in DNA: TGTGCCAGCAGTGCGGGACTCACTAACTATGGCTACACCTTC. Encoded protein: CASSAGLTNYGYTF.

The chain employs TRBV5-1 and TRBJ2-7; 8 positions match TRBD2. The CDR3 extends over 15 amino acids. Germline assignment: CDR1 SGHRS and CDR2 YFSETQ. With V trimmed by 4 bases and J by 4 bases, 10 bases remained unmatched. CDR3 DNA: TGCGCCAGCAGCCCCGCGGGGGGCAACTCGTACGAGCAGTACTTC. This translates into CASSPAGGNSYEQYF. The complete variable domain, with remaining parts taken from reference TRBV5-1 and TRBJ2-7, reads KAGVTQTPRYLIKTRGQQVTLSCSPISGHRSVSWYQQTPGQGLQFLFEYFSETQRNKGNFPGRFSGRQFSNSRSEMNVSTLELGDSALYLCASSPAGGNSYEQYFGPGTRLTVT.

The V call is TRBV5-1, the J call TRBJ2-5; 8 positions agree with TRBD2. Trimming removed 4 bases from V and 4 bases from J; junction bases left unmatched: 12. The CDR3 has 16 amino acids. Germline loops: CDR1 SGHRS, CDR2 YFSETQ. The CDR3 DNA follows: TGCGCCAGCAGCCCCTCGGGGGGGGTCCGAATAGAGACCCAGTACTTC. This translates into CASSPSGGVRIETQYF.

The J gene is TRBJ2-3, the V gene TRBV5-1; 7 bases align to TRBD2. Losses at the gene ends were 4 bases for V and 3 bases for J; bases not matched to a gene: 11. The CDR3 sequence is 16 residues long. Per the germline V gene, CDR1 is SGHRS and CDR2 is YFSETQ. CDR3 nucleotides: TGCGCCAGCAGCCCCTCGACTAGCCCTGATACAGATACGCAGTATTTT. It translates to CASSPSTSPDTDTQYF.